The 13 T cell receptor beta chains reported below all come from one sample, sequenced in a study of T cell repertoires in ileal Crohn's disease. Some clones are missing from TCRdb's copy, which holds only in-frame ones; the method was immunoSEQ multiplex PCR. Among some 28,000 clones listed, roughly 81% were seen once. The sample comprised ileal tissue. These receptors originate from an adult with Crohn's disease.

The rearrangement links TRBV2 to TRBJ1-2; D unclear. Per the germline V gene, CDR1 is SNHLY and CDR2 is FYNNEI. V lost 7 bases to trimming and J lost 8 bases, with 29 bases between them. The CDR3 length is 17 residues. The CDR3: CASTPATVVLPYEGYTF. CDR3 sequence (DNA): TGTGCCAGCACCCCCGCTACGGTAGTATTGCCCTATGAGGGCTACACCTTC.

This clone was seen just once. The CDR3 nucleotides are TGTGCCAGCAGTTACTCGATAACACCCTTTTGGAGCCAGTACTTC. As protein: CASSYSITPFWSQYF. The rearrangement joins TRBV6-5 to TRBJ2-5; no clear D gene. The CDR3 extends over 15 amino acids. CDR1 and CDR2 (germline): MNHEY, SVGAGI. Trimming took off 0 bases at V and 10 bases at J, with 18 bases between the two ends.

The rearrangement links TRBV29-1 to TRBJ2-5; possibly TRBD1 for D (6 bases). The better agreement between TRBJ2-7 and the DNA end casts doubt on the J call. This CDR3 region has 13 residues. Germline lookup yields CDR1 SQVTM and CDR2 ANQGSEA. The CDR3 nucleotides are TGCAGCGGGTCGACAGGAGCGCTGGACGAGCAGTACTTC. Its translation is CSGSTGALDEQYF.

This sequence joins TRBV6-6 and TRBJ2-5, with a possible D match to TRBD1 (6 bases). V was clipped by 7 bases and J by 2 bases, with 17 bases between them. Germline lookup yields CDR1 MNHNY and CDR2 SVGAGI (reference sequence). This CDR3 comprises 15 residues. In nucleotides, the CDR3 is TGTGCCAGCAACCCACGGACAGCACTACAAGAGACCCAGTACTTC. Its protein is CASNPRTALQETQYF.

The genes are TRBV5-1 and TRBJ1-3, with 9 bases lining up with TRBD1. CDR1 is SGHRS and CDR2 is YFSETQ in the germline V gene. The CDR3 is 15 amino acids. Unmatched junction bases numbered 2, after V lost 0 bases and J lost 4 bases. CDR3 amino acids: CASSLAGTGGNTIYF. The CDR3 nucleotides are TGCGCCAGCAGCTTGGCCGGGACAGGGGGAAACACCATATATTTT.

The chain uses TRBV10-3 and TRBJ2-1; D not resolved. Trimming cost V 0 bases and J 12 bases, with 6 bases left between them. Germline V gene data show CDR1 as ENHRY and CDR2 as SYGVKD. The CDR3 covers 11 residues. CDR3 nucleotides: TGTGCCATCAGTGAGTCGCACGGGCAGTTCTTC. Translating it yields CAISESHGQFF.

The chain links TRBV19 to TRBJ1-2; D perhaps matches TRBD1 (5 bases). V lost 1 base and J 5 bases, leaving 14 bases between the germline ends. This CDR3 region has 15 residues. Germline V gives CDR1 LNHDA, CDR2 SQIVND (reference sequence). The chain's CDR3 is CASSIAPGTAYGYTF. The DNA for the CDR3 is TGTGCCAGTAGTATAGCCCCGGGGACTGCTTATGGCTACACCTTC.

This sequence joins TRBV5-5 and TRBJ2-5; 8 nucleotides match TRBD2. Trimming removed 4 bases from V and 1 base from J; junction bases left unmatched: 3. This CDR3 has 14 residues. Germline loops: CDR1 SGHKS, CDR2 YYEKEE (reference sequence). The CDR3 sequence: CASSVTSGQETQYF. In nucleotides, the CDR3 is TGTGCCAGCAGCGTCACTAGCGGCCAAGAGACCCAGTACTTC.

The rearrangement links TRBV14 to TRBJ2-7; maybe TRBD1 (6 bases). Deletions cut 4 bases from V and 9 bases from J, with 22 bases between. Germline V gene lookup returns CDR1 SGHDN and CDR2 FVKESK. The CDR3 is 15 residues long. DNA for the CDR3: TGTGCCAGCAGCCGCCCCAGGGGTGCAGTCTCCGGGCAGTACTTC. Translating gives CASSRPRGAVSGQYF.

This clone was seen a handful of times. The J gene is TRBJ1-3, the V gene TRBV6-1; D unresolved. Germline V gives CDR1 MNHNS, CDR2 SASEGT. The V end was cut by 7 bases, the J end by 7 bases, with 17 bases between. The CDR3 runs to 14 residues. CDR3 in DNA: TGTGCCAGCATAATGAGTCTGGTACGGAACACCATATATTTT. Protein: CASIMSLVRNTIYF.

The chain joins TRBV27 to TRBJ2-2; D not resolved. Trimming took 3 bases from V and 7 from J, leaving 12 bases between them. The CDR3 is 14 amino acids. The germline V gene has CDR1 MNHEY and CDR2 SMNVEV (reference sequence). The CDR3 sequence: CASSFGRSHGELFF. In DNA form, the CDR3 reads TGTGCCAGCAGTTTTGGGCGAAGCCACGGGGAGCTGTTTTTT.

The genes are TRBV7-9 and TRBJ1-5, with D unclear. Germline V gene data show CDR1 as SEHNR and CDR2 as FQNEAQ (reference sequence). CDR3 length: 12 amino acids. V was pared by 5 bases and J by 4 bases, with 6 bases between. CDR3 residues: CASSVINQPQHF. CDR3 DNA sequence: TGTGCCAGCAGCGTAATAAATCAGCCCCAGCATTTT.

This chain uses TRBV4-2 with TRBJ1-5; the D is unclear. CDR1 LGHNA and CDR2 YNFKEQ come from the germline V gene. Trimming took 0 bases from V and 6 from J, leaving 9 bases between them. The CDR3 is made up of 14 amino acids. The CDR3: CASSQDQRFQPQHF. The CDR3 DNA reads TGTGCCAGCAGCCAAGATCAGCGGTTTCAGCCCCAGCATTTT.